This is a list of T cell receptor beta chains from one sample in a study of blood T cell repertoires in COVID-19. Sequencing used immunoSEQ multiplex PCR; TCRdb keeps in-frame clones, though not all of them. The repertoire holds over 130,000 clones, with more than 65% as singletons. The sample taken for sequencing was peripheral blood. The receptors stem from a human donor in a cohort sampled during active COVID-19. Both conserved end residues are part of each CDR3. D genes are given only for firm matches. Size tells how often a clone was seen (once, few, many) or the class of an expanded clone, and some rows leave it out.

clone_size: .; v_call: TRBV7-8; j_call: TRBJ1-5; d_call: TRBD1; cdr3_aa: CASSLGTVNQPQHF; cdr3_nt: TGTGCCAGCAGCCTCGGGACAGTTAATCAGCCCCAGCATTTT
clone_size: .; v_call: TRBV24-1; j_call: TRBJ2-2; d_call: TRBD2; cdr3_aa: CATSGGGGTGELFF; cdr3_nt: TGTGCCACCAGTGGAGGCGGGGGGACCGGGGAGCTGTTTTTT
clone_size: .; v_call: TRBV18; j_call: TRBJ1-1; d_call: .; cdr3_aa: CASSPSTPRNTEAFF; cdr3_nt: TGTGCCAGCTCACCTTCGACTCCTAGGAACACTGAAGCTTTCTTT
clone_size: few; v_call: TRBV6-6; j_call: TRBJ1-6; d_call: TRBD1; cdr3_aa: CASSDRVGNSPLHF; cdr3_nt: TGTGCCAGCAGTGACAGGGTAGGGAATTCACCCCTCCACTTT
clone_size: .; v_call: TRBV5-1; j_call: TRBJ2-2; d_call: TRBD1; cdr3_aa: CASSLVQGANTGELFF; cdr3_nt: TGCGCCAGCAGCTTGGTACAGGGGGCCAACACCGGGGAGCTGTTTTTT
clone_size: .; v_call: TRBV6-5; j_call: TRBJ1-6; d_call: TRBD1; cdr3_aa: CASRPQGGLSSPLHF; cdr3_nt: TGTGCCAGCAGGCCACAGGGGGGACTTAGTTCACCCCTCCACTTT
clone_size: .; v_call: TRBV4-1; j_call: TRBJ2-4; d_call: .; cdr3_aa: CASSQDRSSRRGKAKNIQYF; cdr3_nt: TGCGCCAGCAGCCAAGATAGAAGCTCTCGAAGGGGGAAAGCCAAAAACATTCAGTACTTC
clone_size: once; v_call: TRBV4-2; j_call: TRBJ1-6; d_call: .; cdr3_aa: CASSQDRDLRGNSPLHF; cdr3_nt: TGTGCCAGCAGCCAAGATCGAGACCTAAGGGGTAATTCACCCCTCCACTTT
clone_size: .; v_call: TRBV9; j_call: TRBJ1-1; d_call: .; cdr3_aa: CASGRGYTEAFF; cdr3_nt: TGTGCCAGCGGCAGGGGTTACACTGAAGCTTTCTTT
clone_size: .; v_call: TRBV2; j_call: TRBJ2-2; d_call: TRBD1; cdr3_aa: CASSDGTGAAGELFF; cdr3_nt: TGTGCCAGCAGTGACGGAACAGGGGCGGCCGGGGAGCTGTTTTTT
clone_size: once; v_call: TRBV21-1; j_call: TRBJ2-5; d_call: .; cdr3_aa: CASSISGGETAETQYF; cdr3_nt: TGTGCCAGCAGCATCAGCGGGGGGGAGACGGCAGAGACCCAGTACTTC
clone_size: many; v_call: TRBV7-9; j_call: TRBJ1-1; d_call: TRBD1; cdr3_aa: CASSQGQGNTEAFF; cdr3_nt: TGTGCCAGCAGCCAAGGACAGGGGAACACTGAAGCTTTCTTT
clone_size: .; v_call: TRBV11-3; j_call: TRBJ2-1; d_call: .; cdr3_aa: CASSLDRYNEQFF; cdr3_nt: TGTGCCAGCAGCTTAGACAGATACAATGAGCAGTTCTTC
clone_size: .; v_call: TRBV6-6; j_call: TRBJ2-5; d_call: TRBD2; cdr3_aa: CASRQLAGYQETQYF; cdr3_nt: TGTGCCAGCAGACAACTAGCGGGGTACCAAGAGACCCAGTACTTC
clone_size: few; v_call: TRBV27; j_call: TRBJ1-3; d_call: .; cdr3_aa: CASSPYGQRLSGNTIYF; cdr3_nt: TGTGCCAGCAGTCCATACGGACAGCGCCTCTCTGGAAACACCATATATTTT
clone_size: .; v_call: TRBV5-1; j_call: TRBJ1-1; d_call: TRBD1; cdr3_aa: CASSSDAGGLGTEAFF; cdr3_nt: TGCGCCAGCAGCTCCGACGCAGGGGGATTAGGCACTGAAGCTTTCTTT
clone_size: .; v_call: TRBV4-1; j_call: TRBJ2-7; d_call: .; cdr3_aa: CASSPWFAGHYEQYF; cdr3_nt: TGCGCCAGCAGCCCCTGGTTCGCGGGGCACTACGAGCAGTACTTC
clone_size: .; v_call: TRBV4-2; j_call: TRBJ2-4; d_call: .; cdr3_aa: CASSLDLRENIQYF; cdr3_nt: TGTGCCAGCAGCCTCGATCTCAGGGAAAACATTCAGTACTTC
clone_size: .; v_call: TRBV27; j_call: TRBJ1-1; d_call: .; cdr3_aa: CASSLSEGQDTEAFF; cdr3_nt: TGTGCCAGCAGTTTATCTGAGGGACAAGACACTGAAGCTTTCTTT
clone_size: .; v_call: TRBV18; j_call: TRBJ2-2; d_call: .; cdr3_aa: CASSPPWDTTGELFF; cdr3_nt: TGTGCCAGCTCACCACCGTGGGACACCACCGGGGAGCTGTTTTTT
clone_size: .; v_call: TRBV5-1; j_call: TRBJ2-5; d_call: TRBD2; cdr3_aa: CASSFQDGLAGEETQYF; cdr3_nt: TGCGCCAGCAGCTTTCAAGATGGACTAGCGGGGGAGGAGACCCAGTACTTC
clone_size: .; v_call: TRBV7-8; j_call: TRBJ2-2; d_call: .; cdr3_aa: CASSPGETNTGELFF; cdr3_nt: TGTGCCAGCAGCCCCGGGGAGACGAACACCGGGGAGCTGTTTTTT
clone_size: .; v_call: TRBV29-1; j_call: TRBJ1-2; d_call: TRBD1; cdr3_aa: CSVQDRGYGYTF; cdr3_nt: TGCAGCGTACAAGACAGGGGTTATGGCTACACCTTC
clone_size: once; v_call: TRBV3-1/TRBV3-2; j_call: TRBJ1-5; d_call: .; cdr3_aa: CASSLRFGNQPQHF; cdr3_nt: TGTGCCAGCAGCCTCCGGTTTGGCAATCAGCCCCAGCATTTT
clone_size: .; v_call: TRBV6-1; j_call: TRBJ2-1; d_call: TRBD2; cdr3_aa: CASSELSSGGGQFF; cdr3_nt: TGTGCCAGCAGTGAATTGTCTAGCGGGGGGGGTCAGTTCTTC
clone_size: .; v_call: TRBV9; j_call: TRBJ1-3; d_call: .; cdr3_aa: CASRSGGSGNTIYF; cdr3_nt: TGTGCCAGCAGGTCGGGGGGCTCTGGAAACACCATATATTTT
clone_size: .; v_call: TRBV3-1/TRBV3-2; j_call: TRBJ2-7; d_call: TRBD2; cdr3_aa: CASSPGLGYEQYF; cdr3_nt: TGTGCCAGCAGCCCGGGACTAGGCTACGAGCAGTACTTC